The rows below give T cell receptor beta chains drawn from one sample of a study of cytomegalovirus exposure and HLA in healthy donors. Produced via immunoSEQ multiplex PCR; TCRdb's table is partial and in-frame only. The sample consists of about 150,000 clones, 65% to 90% of them appearing once. The sample consisted of PBMCs. The receptors were sampled from a young woman in good health and CMV-seronegative. CDR3s include the opening cysteine and the closing phenylalanine or tryptophan. Fields, in order: V gene, clone size, J gene, D gene, CDR3 protein, CDR3 DNA. A D gene is named only where the DNA matches it firmly. Size values are once, few and many counts, or a class for expanded clones, and some rows have none.

v_gene: TRBV2; abundance: once; j_gene: TRBJ1-2; d_gene: NA; CDR3aa: CASSEVTLLGYTF; CDR3nt: TGTGCCAGCAGTGAAGTGACATTGCTGGGCTACACCTTC
v_gene: TRBV28; abundance: few; j_gene: TRBJ2-6; d_gene: TRBD1; CDR3aa: CASSLRDRAGANVLTF; CDR3nt: TGTGCCAGCAGTTTACGGGACAGGGCTGGGGCCAACGTCCTGACTTTC
v_gene: TRBV4-2; abundance: NA; j_gene: TRBJ1-2; d_gene: NA; CDR3aa: CASSQGGRDYGYTF; CDR3nt: TGTGCCAGCAGCCAAGGGGGCAGGGACTATGGCTACACCTTC
v_gene: TRBV5-1; abundance: NA; j_gene: TRBJ1-2; d_gene: TRBD1; CDR3aa: CASSWTGQVYGYTF; CDR3nt: TGCGCCAGCAGCTGGACAGGACAGGTCTATGGCTACACCTTC
v_gene: TRBV9; abundance: NA; j_gene: TRBJ1-1; d_gene: NA; CDR3aa: CASSVGSHPMNTEAFF; CDR3nt: TGTGCCAGCAGCGTAGGTTCACACCCAATGAACACTGAAGCTTTCTTT
v_gene: TRBV10-3; abundance: few; j_gene: TRBJ1-1; d_gene: NA; CDR3aa: CAISDPQGPEAFF; CDR3nt: TGTGCCATCAGTGACCCACAGGGACCTGAAGCTTTCTTT
v_gene: TRBV18; abundance: once; j_gene: TRBJ1-1; d_gene: NA; CDR3aa: CASNAVNTEAFF; CDR3nt: TGTGCCAGTAACGCAGTTAACACTGAAGCTTTCTTT
v_gene: TRBV30; abundance: NA; j_gene: TRBJ2-1; d_gene: NA; CDR3aa: CAWSRVGNEQFF; CDR3nt: TGTGCCTGGAGTCGGGTGGGCAATGAGCAGTTCTTC
v_gene: TRBV7-6; abundance: NA; j_gene: TRBJ2-7; d_gene: NA; CDR3aa: CASSLAGGDSYEQYF; CDR3nt: TGTGCCAGCAGCTTAGCAGGGGGAGACTCCTACGAGCAGTACTTC
v_gene: TRBV6-5; abundance: few; j_gene: TRBJ2-6; d_gene: NA; CDR3aa: CASTPGSGANVLTF; CDR3nt: TGTGCCAGCACCCCCGGCTCTGGGGCCAACGTCCTGACTTTC
v_gene: TRBV6-1; abundance: NA; j_gene: TRBJ2-7; d_gene: TRBD1; CDR3aa: CASSGLGQGEWDSYEQYF; CDR3nt: TGTGCCAGCAGTGGCCTGGGACAGGGGGAATGGGACTCCTACGAGCAGTACTTC
v_gene: TRBV7-3; abundance: NA; j_gene: TRBJ2-7; d_gene: TRBD1; CDR3aa: CASSLTGGREQYF; CDR3nt: TGTGCCAGCAGCCTTACAGGGGGCCGGGAGCAGTACTTC
v_gene: TRBV28; abundance: NA; j_gene: TRBJ1-2; d_gene: TRBD1; CDR3aa: CAYSGGNYGYTF; CDR3nt: TGTGCCTACTCAGGGGGGAACTATGGCTACACCTTC
v_gene: TRBV4-1; abundance: NA; j_gene: TRBJ1-2; d_gene: NA; CDR3aa: CASRQPGQHDGYTF; CDR3nt: TGCGCCAGCAGACAACCGGGACAACACGATGGCTACACCTTC
v_gene: TRBV10-3; abundance: NA; j_gene: TRBJ1-2; d_gene: TRBD1; CDR3aa: CATYKTGSDYGYTF; CDR3nt: TGTGCCACCTATAAGACAGGGTCGGATTATGGCTACACCTTC
v_gene: TRBV9; abundance: once; j_gene: TRBJ1-1; d_gene: TRBD1; CDR3aa: CASSAGQGALNTEAFF; CDR3nt: TGTGCCAGCAGCGCGGGACAGGGGGCTTTGAACACTGAAGCTTTCTTT
v_gene: TRBV19; abundance: NA; j_gene: TRBJ2-1; d_gene: TRBD2; CDR3aa: CASSIKLAGTYNEQFF; CDR3nt: TGTGCCAGTAGTATTAAGCTAGCGGGAACTTACAATGAGCAGTTCTTC
v_gene: TRBV27; abundance: NA; j_gene: TRBJ2-7; d_gene: TRBD1; CDR3aa: CASRSSGTVTEEQYF; CDR3nt: TGTGCCAGCAGGTCCTCCGGGACAGTCACGGAAGAGCAGTACTTC
v_gene: TRBV18; abundance: once; j_gene: TRBJ2-7; d_gene: TRBD2; CDR3aa: CASSSWGASGMGPGGEQYF; CDR3nt: TGTGCCAGCTCATCCTGGGGGGCTAGCGGGATGGGTCCTGGAGGCGAGCAGTACTTC
v_gene: TRBV10-1; abundance: NA; j_gene: TRBJ1-1; d_gene: NA; CDR3aa: CASSLSRDTEAFF; CDR3nt: TGCGCCAGCAGCCTCTCCCGAGACACTGAAGCTTTCTTT
v_gene: TRBV10-3; abundance: NA; j_gene: TRBJ2-3; d_gene: TRBD2; CDR3aa: CAIRQSGGNTDTQYF; CDR3nt: TGTGCCATCAGGCAGAGCGGGGGTAACACAGATACGCAGTATTTT
v_gene: TRBV6-1; abundance: once; j_gene: TRBJ2-7; d_gene: TRBD1; CDR3aa: CASSADRPYEQYF; CDR3nt: TGTGCCAGCAGTGCGGACAGGCCCTACGAGCAGTACTTC
v_gene: TRBV7-9; abundance: NA; j_gene: TRBJ1-1; d_gene: NA; CDR3aa: CSSSIRVGMNTEAFF; CDR3nt: TGTTCCAGCAGCATCAGGGTGGGCATGAACACTGAAGCTTTCTTT
v_gene: TRBV6-5; abundance: NA; j_gene: TRBJ1-5; d_gene: NA; CDR3aa: CASSYSGGMNHQPQHF; CDR3nt: TGTGCCAGCAGTTACTCGGGCGGGATGAACCATCAGCCCCAGCATTTT
v_gene: TRBV28; abundance: NA; j_gene: TRBJ1-4; d_gene: TRBD1; CDR3aa: CASSPPRGLTNEKLFF; CDR3nt: TGTGCCAGCAGCCCCCCTAGGGGGCTGACTAATGAAAAACTGTTTTTT
v_gene: TRBV10-3; abundance: once; j_gene: TRBJ1-1; d_gene: NA; CDR3aa: CAIRRGGINTEAFF; CDR3nt: TGTGCCATCCGGAGGGGGGGGATTAACACTGAAGCTTTCTTT
v_gene: TRBV5-8; abundance: NA; j_gene: TRBJ1-1; d_gene: TRBD1; CDR3aa: CASSLVEGASETEAFF; CDR3nt: TGTGCCAGCAGCTTGGTTGAGGGGGCATCGGAGACTGAAGCTTTCTTT
v_gene: TRBV5-4; abundance: NA; j_gene: TRBJ2-4; d_gene: NA; CDR3aa: CASSLLLENIQYF; CDR3nt: TGTGCCAGCAGCTTGTTACTGGAAAACATTCAGTACTTC
v_gene: TRBV19; abundance: NA; j_gene: TRBJ1-1; d_gene: TRBD1; CDR3aa: CASSIQGAEAFF; CDR3nt: TGTGCCAGTAGTATCCAGGGGGCTGAAGCTTTCTTT
v_gene: TRBV4-2; abundance: NA; j_gene: TRBJ2-7; d_gene: NA; CDR3aa: CASSQGSSPGSYEQYF; CDR3nt: TGTGCCAGCAGCCAGGGGAGTTCTCCTGGGAGCTACGAGCAGTACTTC
v_gene: TRBV19; abundance: NA; j_gene: TRBJ2-2; d_gene: TRBD2; CDR3aa: CASSRNSGRAGTGELFF; CDR3nt: TGTGCCAGTAGTCGGAATAGCGGGAGGGCCGGCACCGGGGAGCTGTTTTTT
v_gene: TRBV30; abundance: NA; j_gene: TRBJ2-7; d_gene: TRBD2; CDR3aa: CAWKRSGTSRYEQYF; CDR3nt: TGTGCCTGGAAAAGGAGCGGGACCTCCCGGTACGAGCAGTACTTC
v_gene: TRBV27; abundance: NA; j_gene: TRBJ2-7; d_gene: TRBD2; CDR3aa: CASSELAGGYEQYF; CDR3nt: TGTGCCAGCAGTGAACTAGCGGGAGGGTACGAGCAGTACTTC
v_gene: TRBV7-9; abundance: NA; j_gene: TRBJ2-5; d_gene: TRBD2; CDR3aa: CASSPLTSGKETQYF; CDR3nt: TGTGCCAGCAGCCCGTTGACTAGCGGGAAAGAGACCCAGTACTTC
v_gene: TRBV30; abundance: NA; j_gene: TRBJ2-7; d_gene: NA; CDR3aa: CAWCLGDAYEQYF; CDR3nt: TGTGCCTGGTGCCTCGGGGATGCCTACGAGCAGTACTTC
v_gene: TRBV7-3; abundance: NA; j_gene: TRBJ2-5; d_gene: NA; CDR3aa: CASSPEGGLETQYF; CDR3nt: TGTGCCAGCAGCCCTGAGGGCGGGCTGGAGACCCAGTACTTC
v_gene: TRBV6-5; abundance: few; j_gene: TRBJ2-1; d_gene: TRBD1; CDR3aa: CASSGQGVGNEQFF; CDR3nt: TGTGCCAGCAGCGGACAGGGTGTGGGCAATGAGCAGTTCTTC
v_gene: TRBV19; abundance: NA; j_gene: TRBJ2-5; d_gene: TRBD1; CDR3aa: CASRRQGVRETQYF; CDR3nt: TGTGCCAGTAGGAGACAGGGGGTCAGAGAGACCCAGTACTTC
v_gene: TRBV27; abundance: NA; j_gene: TRBJ1-1; d_gene: TRBD1; CDR3aa: CASSNRGQGSEAFF; CDR3nt: TGTGCCAGCAGCAACCGCGGACAGGGCTCTGAAGCTTTCTTT
v_gene: TRBV7-3; abundance: NA; j_gene: TRBJ2-7; d_gene: NA; CDR3aa: CASSLSGTPTYEQYF; CDR3nt: TGTGCCAGCAGCTTATCCGGGACACCCACCTACGAGCAGTACTTC
v_gene: TRBV19; abundance: NA; j_gene: TRBJ1-1; d_gene: NA; CDR3aa: CASSITGRVGRTEEAFF; CDR3nt: TGTGCCAGTAGTATAACGGGCAGAGTCGGCCGGACAGAGGAGGCTTTCTTT
v_gene: TRBV6-1; abundance: NA; j_gene: TRBJ1-5; d_gene: TRBD1; CDR3aa: CASSGPSGTGWIQPQHF; CDR3nt: TGTGCCAGCAGTGGACCCTCCGGGACAGGGTGGATTCAGCCCCAGCATTTT
v_gene: TRBV28; abundance: few; j_gene: TRBJ2-7; d_gene: TRBD2; CDR3aa: CASSLPGGSYEQYF; CDR3nt: TGTGCCAGCAGTCTCCCGGGAGGCTCCTACGAGCAGTACTTC
v_gene: TRBV10-3; abundance: NA; j_gene: TRBJ2-5; d_gene: TRBD2; CDR3aa: CAISESGSGGQETQYF; CDR3nt: TGTGCCATCAGTGAGTCGGGGTCGGGAGGGCAGGAGACCCAGTACTTC
v_gene: TRBV6-5; abundance: NA; j_gene: TRBJ2-1; d_gene: TRBD2; CDR3aa: CASSLAGGVWNEQFF; CDR3nt: TGTGCCAGCAGTCTAGCGGGAGGGGTGTGGAATGAGCAGTTCTTC
v_gene: TRBV19; abundance: NA; j_gene: TRBJ2-7; d_gene: TRBD1; CDR3aa: CASSTIQGAWEQYF; CDR3nt: TGTGCCAGTAGTACTATACAGGGGGCGTGGGAGCAGTACTTC
v_gene: TRBV5-1; abundance: few; j_gene: TRBJ2-3; d_gene: TRBD2; CDR3aa: CASSLGGLASTDTQYF; CDR3nt: TGCGCCAGCAGCTTGGGGGGACTAGCTTCCACAGATACGCAGTATTTT
v_gene: TRBV28; abundance: NA; j_gene: TRBJ2-1; d_gene: NA; CDR3aa: CASRIGGSSYNEQFF; CDR3nt: TGTGCCAGCAGGATCGGGGGAAGCTCCTACAATGAGCAGTTCTTC
v_gene: TRBV7-9; abundance: NA; j_gene: TRBJ2-1; d_gene: TRBD2; CDR3aa: CASSSSGSIHNEQFF; CDR3nt: TGTGCCAGCAGCTCTAGCGGGAGTATCCACAATGAGCAGTTCTTC
v_gene: TRBV5-1; abundance: NA; j_gene: TRBJ1-3; d_gene: TRBD1; CDR3aa: CASRYTSGQGVSEYSGNTIYF; CDR3nt: TGCGCCAGCAGATATACAAGCGGGCAGGGGGTATCGGAATACTCTGGAAACACCATATATTTT
v_gene: TRBV15; abundance: NA; j_gene: TRBJ2-5; d_gene: NA; CDR3aa: CATSRVRATTYQETQYF; CDR3nt: TGTGCCACCAGCAGAGTTAGGGCGACTACGTACCAAGAGACCCAGTACTTC
v_gene: TRBV27; abundance: NA; j_gene: TRBJ2-7; d_gene: TRBD1; CDR3aa: CASSLVDRGVFYEQYF; CDR3nt: TGTGCCAGCAGTTTGGTAGACAGGGGGGTTTTCTACGAGCAGTACTTC
v_gene: TRBV7-9; abundance: NA; j_gene: TRBJ1-1; d_gene: NA; CDR3aa: CASSSTLVWGRNVNTEAFF; CDR3nt: TGTGCCAGCAGCTCAACCTTAGTATGGGGGCGGAATGTGAACACTGAAGCTTTCTTT